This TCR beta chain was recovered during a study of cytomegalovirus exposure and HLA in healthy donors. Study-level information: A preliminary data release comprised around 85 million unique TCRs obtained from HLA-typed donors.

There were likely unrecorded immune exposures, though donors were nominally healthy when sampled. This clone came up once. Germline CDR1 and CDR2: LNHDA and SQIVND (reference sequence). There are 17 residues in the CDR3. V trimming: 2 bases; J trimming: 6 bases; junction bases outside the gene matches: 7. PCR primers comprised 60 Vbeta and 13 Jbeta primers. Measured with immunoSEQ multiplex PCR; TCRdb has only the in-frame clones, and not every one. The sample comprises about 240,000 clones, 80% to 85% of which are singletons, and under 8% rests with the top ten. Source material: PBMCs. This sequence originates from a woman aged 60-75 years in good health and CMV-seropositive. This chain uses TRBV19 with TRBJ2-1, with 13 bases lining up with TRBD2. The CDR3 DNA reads TGTGCCAGTAGTATATGGACTAGCGGGAGAGGCTCCAATGAGCAGTTCTTC. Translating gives CASSIWTSGRGSNEQFF.